The 13 T cell receptor beta chains presented below share a single source sample, sequenced in a study of beta chain features in type 1 diabetes. The isolated RNA, all of it, was reverse transcribed, so expressed TCRB transcripts were what got sequenced. This table comes from immunoSEQ multiplex PCR, and its TCRdb copy is limited to in-frame clones, with some not included. The sample consists of about 320,000 clones, around 13% of them appearing once. The sequencing input was central memory CD4+ T cells from blood. The receptors come from a man in his thirties or forties in good health.

The sample holds many counts of this clone. The CDR3 loop reads CASSLLTGPDTQYF. Written as DNA, the CDR3 is TGTGCCAGCAGCTTATTGACAGGCCCAGATACGCAGTATTTT. V gene TRBV11-3 combines with J gene TRBJ2-3, with a tentative D call TRBD1 (6 bases). Germline CDR1 and CDR2: SGHNT and YENEEA. This CDR3 comprises 14 residues. Trimming took off 2 bases at V and 4 bases at J, with 10 bases between the two ends.

This clone was seen a few times. The chain is built from TRBV20-1 and TRBJ2-7; 8 bases line up with TRBD1. Germline CDR1 reads DFQATT; CDR2 reads SNEGSKA (reference sequence). This CDR3 has 11 amino acids. V was pared by 4 bases and J by 7 bases, with 3 bases of the junction left unmatched. CDR3 DNA sequence: TGCAGTGCTATCGGACAGGGAGAGCAGTACTTC. Translation gives CSAIGQGEQYF.

V usage is TRBV5-6 and J usage is TRBJ1-3; D uncertain. CDR3 size: 16 residues. With 1 base removed from V and 0 bases from J, the gap between germline ends came to 11 bases. The germline CDR1 and CDR2 sequences are SGHDT and YYEEEE. The CDR3 is CASSLSPLSSGNTIYF. CDR3 DNA: TGTGCCAGCAGCTTGTCTCCGTTGAGCTCTGGAAACACCATATATTTT.

The rearrangement links TRBV10-3 to TRBJ2-1; 12 positions match TRBD2. The V and J ends lost 3 bases and 6 bases, in that order; junction bases with no gene match: 3. The CDR3 runs to 15 residues. Germline V gives CDR1 ENHRY, CDR2 SYGVKD. The CDR3 loop reads CAISERLAGVNEQFF. CDR3 nucleotide sequence: TGTGCCATCAGTGAAAGACTAGCGGGGGTCAATGAGCAGTTCTTC.

The chain recombines TRBV19 with TRBJ2-5; D is perhaps TRBD2 (8 bases). This CDR3 spans 14 amino acids. Germline V gene data show CDR1 as LNHDA and CDR2 as SQIVND (reference sequence). The ends were cut back, 3 bases at V and 5 bases at J, with 13 bases in the middle. The CDR3 nucleotides read TGTGCCAGTAGTATCGGGAGGGGGCAGGAGACCCAGTACTTC. Encoded protein: CASSIGRGQETQYF.

This clone showed up just a few times. The chain uses TRBV7-2 and TRBJ2-7; D remains ambiguous. The V gene's germline CDR1 is SGHTA and CDR2 FQGNSA. The V gene lost 0 bases and the J gene lost 3 bases, with 12 bases spanning the gap. There are 15 residues in the CDR3. The CDR3 protein is CASSLAPSRHYEQYF. The CDR3 DNA is TGTGCCAGCAGCTTAGCCCCCTCCCGACACTACGAGCAGTACTTC.

The chain joins TRBV6-6 to TRBJ1-5, with D hard to call. Germline CDR1 reads MNHNY; CDR2 reads SVGAGI (reference sequence). V lost 2 bases and J lost 4, with 9 bases in between. This CDR3 is built from 14 residues. In DNA form, the CDR3 reads TGTGCCAGCAGTTACGCGGCATCTAATCAGCCCCAGCATTTT. It yields the protein CASSYAASNQPQHF.

This clone has just a few counts. V is TRBV5-1 and J is TRBJ1-2, with D perhaps TRBD1 (6 bases). The CDR3 is 14 amino acids. Trimming shortened V by 0 bases and J by 8 bases, and 14 bases separated the two germline ends. CDR1 is SGHRS, CDR2 YFSETQ, per germline. Here the CDR3 DNA reads TGCGCCAGCAGCTTGGCCCGAAACAGGGAGGGCTACACCTTC. Its protein is CASSLARNREGYTF. Full variable domain (rest looked up from reference TRBV5-1 and TRBJ1-2): KAGVTQTPRYLIKTRGQQVTLSCSPISGHRSVSWYQQTPGQGLQFLFEYFSETQRNKGNFPGRFSGRQFSNSRSEMNVSTLELGDSALYLCASSLARNREGYTFGSGTRLTVV.

Only a few counts were recorded for this clone. This sequence joins TRBV6-5 and TRBJ2-7; D remains ambiguous. V lost 6 bases and J lost 1, with 7 bases in between. CDR3 length: 12 amino acids. The V gene's germline CDR1 is MNHEY and CDR2 SVGAGI. The CDR3 DNA reads as TGTGCCAGCAGCGTTTCTTCCTACGAGCAGTACTTC. Protein product: CASSVSSYEQYF.

This clone was recorded at least ten times. The genes are TRBV5-1 and TRBJ1-6, with 11 bases lining up with TRBD1. The V segment lost 4 bases and the J segment 5 bases; nucleotides outside the gene matches: 2. The CDR3 sequence is 15 residues long. Germline V lookup: CDR1 SGHRS, CDR2 YFSETQ. The CDR3 DNA is TGCGCCAGCAGCGGGGGACAGGGGGATAATTCACCCCTCCACTTT. Encoded protein: CASSGGQGDNSPLHF.

V and J are TRBV7-7 and TRBJ1-6; 9 bases line up with TRBD1. V trimming: 4 bases; J trimming: 8 bases; junction bases outside the gene matches: 6. The CDR3 runs to 15 residues. Germline loops: CDR1 SSHAT, CDR2 FNYEAQ (reference sequence). CDR3 DNA sequence: TGTGCCAGCAGCTCCGGGACAGGGAGGCATTCACCCCTCCACTTT. Its translation is CASSSGTGRHSPLHF.

The chain joins TRBV2 to TRBJ2-7; 9 nucleotides align to TRBD2. The CDR3 runs 13 residues. Trimming removed 6 bases from V and 3 bases from J; junction bases left unmatched: 3. Per the germline V gene, CDR1 is SNHLY and CDR2 is FYNNEI. In DNA form, the CDR3 reads TGTGCCAGCAGGACTAGCGGAGACTACGAGCAGTACTTC. Protein product: CASRTSGDYEQYF.

The sample holds many counts of this clone. The chain couples TRBV18 to TRBJ2-5; 9 nucleotides line up with TRBD2. Per germline, CDR1 KGHSH and CDR2 LQKENI. The J segment lost 5 bases and the V segment lost 5 bases, leaving 6 bases of the junction unmatched. The CDR3 contains 14 residues. The CDR3 protein is CASSLTSGEETQYF. The DNA of the CDR3 is TGTGCCAGCTCATTGACTAGCGGTGAGGAGACCCAGTACTTC.